The 32 T cell receptor beta chains presented below share a single source sample, sequenced in a study of T-cell memory formation after mild COVID-19. MiXCR, applied by TCRdb to the 5' RACE reads, yields one record per CDR3 protein. The table lists tens of thousands of distinct CDR3 sequences, approximately 15% of them singletons. Source material: PBMCs or a T cell subset sorted from them (not recorded which). These receptors were taken from an adult woman who had mild COVID-19 (a few samples of this study predate the infection). Cell type and time point are not known.

The sample holds many counts of this clonotype. The chain carries TRBV7-9 and TRBJ2-5, with TRBD1 matching 10 bases. With V trimmed by 4 bases and J by 4 bases, 9 bases remained unmatched. This CDR3 has 16 residues. Germline assignment: CDR1 SEHNR and CDR2 FQNEAQ (reference sequence). The CDR3 loop is CASSSDRGSVGETQYF. CDR3 nucleotides: TGTGCCAGCAGCTCGGACAGGGGGAGCGTAGGAGAGACCCAGTACTTC.

Many counts were recorded for this clonotype. The gene calls are TRBV7-3 and TRBJ2-1, with 8 bases that match TRBD2. The CDR3 is 16 amino acids. Trimming at V came to 5 bases and at J to 2 bases, leaving 8 bases not matched to a gene. The germline V gene encodes CDR1 SGHTA and CDR2 FQGTGA. The DNA for the CDR3 is TGTGCCAGCAGCCTCGATAGCGGGGTAGCCTACAATGAGCAGTTCTTC. Amino acids: CASSLDSGVAYNEQFF.

This clonotype was picked up many times. The V call is TRBV16, the J call TRBJ2-5, with D uncertain. Between the trimmed V and J ends, which lost 1 base and 0 bases, there was a span of 6 bases. The CDR3 length is 14 residues. Germline V gene data show CDR1 as KGHSY and CDR2 as FQNENV. The CDR3 reads CASSQYGNQETQYF. The CDR3, as DNA: TGTGCCAGCAGCCAATATGGCAACCAAGAGACCCAGTACTTC.

This sequence joins TRBV19 and TRBJ1-5; tentative D call: TRBD1 (6 bases). Germline assignment: CDR1 LNHDA and CDR2 SQIVND (reference sequence). V lost 7 bases and J 5 bases, leaving 15 bases between the germline ends. The CDR3 has 14 residues. The chain's CDR3 is CASTKDSPHQPQHF. CDR3 coding DNA: TGTGCCAGTACAAAGGACAGCCCGCATCAGCCCCAGCATTTT.

This clonotype was counted between two and nine times. V and J are TRBV19 and TRBJ1-2, with D perhaps matching TRBD1 (5 bases). The V end was cut by 2 bases, the J end by 6 bases, with 13 bases between. This CDR3 has 14 residues. Germline lookup yields CDR1 LNHDA and CDR2 SQIVND (reference sequence). In DNA form, the CDR3 reads TGTGCCAGTAGTATACCCGGGGGTGTTGATGGCTACACCTTC. This encodes CASSIPGGVDGYTF.

The chain uses TRBV10-3 and TRBJ2-7, with TRBD1 as a possible D gene (5 bases). The CDR3 contains 15 residues. Germline CDR1 is ENHRY and CDR2 is SYGVKD. V was shortened by 3 bases and J by 0 bases, with 12 bases between the two germline ends. The CDR3 DNA follows: TGTGCCATCAGTGACTCGAGACAGAGCTCCTACGAGCAGTACTTC. This codes for CAISDSRQSSYEQYF.

At least ten counts were recorded for this clonotype. V usage is TRBV4-1 and J usage is TRBJ2-7; the match to TRBD1 covers 9 bases. The CDR3 is 16 amino acids. Germline trimming cut 1 base from V and 3 bases from J; bases unmatched to any gene: 7. Germline V gives CDR1 MGHRA, CDR2 YSYEKL. CDR3 coding DNA: TGCGCCAGCAGCCAAGGTAGTACAGGGGGCAACTACGAGCAGTACTTC. Translation: CASSQGSTGGNYEQYF.

This clonotype was found a few times. V is TRBV20-1 and J is TRBJ1-1; D perhaps matches TRBD1 (5 bases). The V gene lost 0 bases and the J gene lost 2 bases, with 10 bases spanning the gap. Germline CDR1 is DFQATT and CDR2 is SNEGSKA (reference sequence). The CDR3 sequence is 14 residues long. For the CDR3, the DNA is TGCAGTGCTAGAGATCTCGACAGCAACACTGAAGCTTTCTTT. It encodes CSARDLDSNTEAFF.

This clonotype was counted between two and nine times. The V call is TRBV29-1, the J call TRBJ2-1, with 10 bases identical to TRBD1. The CDR3 length is 14 residues. Trimming at V came to 6 bases and at J to 5 bases, leaving 7 bases not matched to a gene. In germline, CDR1 is SQVTM, CDR2 ANQGSEA. The CDR3 spells CSVEPGQGHNEQFF. The CDR3 region has the DNA TGCAGCGTCGAACCGGGACAGGGGCACAATGAGCAGTTCTTC.

V is TRBV7-2 and J is TRBJ2-1; D is ambiguous. Trimming took off 2 bases at V and 6 bases at J, with 2 bases between the two ends. This CDR3 spans 11 amino acids. In germline, CDR1 is SGHTA, CDR2 FQGNSA. CDR3 in DNA: TGTGCCAGCAGCTTAAGCAATGAGCAGTTCTTC. Its translation: CASSLSNEQFF. The full variable domain, rest sourced from reference TRBV7-2 and TRBJ2-1, is GAGVSQSPSNKVTEKGKDVELRCDPISGHTALYWYRQSLGQGLEFLIYFQGNSAPDKSGLPSDRFSAERTGGSVSTLTIQRTQQEDSAVYLCASSLSNEQFFGPGTRLTVL.

This chain joins TRBV9 and TRBJ2-1; 7 bases align to TRBD2. From germline, CDR1 is SGDLS and CDR2 YYNGEE. The J segment lost 0 bases and the V segment lost 3 bases, leaving 18 bases of the junction unmatched. This CDR3 is built from 20 residues. CDR3 loop: CASSENLAVAVGVSYNEQFF. CDR3 DNA: TGTGCCAGCAGCGAGAACCTAGCGGTGGCAGTGGGGGTCTCCTACAATGAGCAGTTCTTC.

This clonotype was recorded a few times. The chain links TRBV6-6 to TRBJ1-2; 8 positions match TRBD1. J gave up 1 base and V 11 bases, and 6 bases lay outside the gene matches. The CDR3 length is 13 residues. Germline CDR1 is MNHNY and CDR2 is SVGAGI (reference sequence). This CDR3 reads CAGKQGDNYGYTF. The CDR3 region has the DNA TGTGCCGGCAAACAGGGGGATAACTATGGCTACACCTTC.

This clonotype occurred a few times. The CDR3 nucleotides are TGTGCCAGCAGTTTAGGTCTGGGGTTGAGGTTGTTTTTT. Amino acid sequence: CASSLGLGLRLFF. The chain joins TRBV12-3 or TRBV12-4 to TRBJ2-2, with D hard to call. This CDR3 is 13 amino acids long. V lost 1 base and J lost 15, with 15 bases in between.

The rearrangement joins TRBV5-6 to TRBJ2-7, with D perhaps matching TRBD1 (5 bases). The V gene lost 0 bases and the J gene lost 2 bases, with 9 bases spanning the gap. The CDR3 is 14 residues long. Looked up from germline, CDR1 is SGHDT and CDR2 is YYEEEE. The CDR3 region is CASSLGDSAYEQYF. In nucleotides, the CDR3 is TGTGCCAGCAGCTTGGGCGACAGCGCCTACGAGCAGTACTTC.

The chain uses TRBV10-3 and TRBJ2-3; the match to TRBD2 covers 8 bases. V lost 10 bases and J lost 3; bases outside the gene matches: 12. CDR3 length: 15 residues. CDR1 is ENHRY, CDR2 SYGVKD, per germline. The CDR3: CATTGAGGSTDTQYF. CDR3 DNA: TGTGCCACGACGGGGGCGGGGGGCAGTACAGATACGCAGTATTTT.

The gene calls are TRBV11-2 and TRBJ2-3, with TRBD2 matching 7 bases. With V trimmed by 6 bases and J by 0 bases, 15 bases remained unmatched. The CDR3 runs to 18 residues. CDR1 is SGHAT and CDR2 is FQNNGV in the germline V gene. CDR3 sequence: CASRPESTGRYSTDTQYF. CDR3 nucleotide sequence: TGTGCCAGCAGGCCCGAATCCACCGGGAGGTACAGCACAGATACGCAGTATTTT.

This chain uses TRBV12-3 or TRBV12-4 with TRBJ2-7; the D gene is possibly TRBD1 (5 bases). The CDR3 is made up of 15 amino acids. V was pared by 3 bases and J by 3 bases, with 15 bases between. This CDR3 is CASSFGPQGYYEQYF. Here the CDR3 DNA reads TGTGCCAGCAGTTTTGGCCCGCAGGGTTACTACGAGCAGTACTTC.

The V and J genes are TRBV7-9 and TRBJ2-3; tentative D call: TRBD1 (5 bases). The CDR3 is made up of 16 amino acids. Trimming stripped 4 bases from V and 2 bases from J, with 16 bases between. Germline V gives CDR1 SEHNR, CDR2 FQNEAQ (reference sequence). As DNA, the CDR3 is TGTGCCAGCAGCTCCCCGGACCCACAGGTCACAGATACGCAGTATTTT. Translated, it gives CASSSPDPQVTDTQYF.

A few counts support this clonotype. V gene TRBV20-1 combines with J gene TRBJ2-7; TRBD1 aligns across 7 bases. In germline, CDR1 is DFQATT, CDR2 SNEGSKA (reference sequence). The CDR3 extends over 14 amino acids. The trim removed 6 bases at V and 4 bases at J, leaving 12 bases unmatched. DNA for the CDR3: TGCAGTGCGTCAAACCGGGACAGCCAGTACGAGCAGTACTTC. Translation: CSASNRDSQYEQYF.

The chain joins TRBV5-1 to TRBJ2-5; 8 nucleotides align to TRBD2. Germline V lookup: CDR1 SGHRS, CDR2 YFSETQ. This CDR3 has 15 amino acids. With V trimmed by 4 bases and J by 2 bases, 7 bases remained unmatched. The CDR3 DNA reads as TGCGCCAGCAGCCTCCACGGGGGGGGGCAAGAGACCCAGTACTTC. It is translated as CASSLHGGGQETQYF.

The rearrangement joins TRBV7-9 to TRBJ2-7; tentative D call: TRBD2 (6 bases). Germline-derived CDR1 and CDR2 are SEHNR and FQNEAQ (reference sequence). CDR3 length equals 14 residues. V was pared by 4 bases and J by 3 bases, with 13 bases between. The CDR3 spells CASSSMTRRYEQYF. The DNA for the CDR3 is TGTGCCAGCAGCTCCATGACTAGGCGCTACGAGCAGTACTTC.

This chain uses TRBV28 with TRBJ2-1; D not certain. The CDR3 loop spans 15 amino acids. V lost 2 bases and J lost 8, with 16 bases in between. Germline values: CDR1 MDHEN, CDR2 SYDVKM. CDR3 DNA sequence: TGTGCCAGCAGTTTAAACTACCCCTTCAACGATGAGCAGTTCTTC. Amino acid sequence: CASSLNYPFNDEQFF. Supplemented by reference TRBV28 and TRBJ2-1, the full variable domain reads DVKVTQSSRYLVKRTGEKVFLECVQDMDHENMFWYRQDPGLGLRLIYFSYDVKMKEKGDIPEGYSVSREKKERFSLILESASTNQTSMYLCASSLNYPFNDEQFFGPGTRLTVL.

This clonotype appeared a few times. The V call is TRBV29-1, the J call TRBJ1-1, with D possibly TRBD1 on 5 matching bases. The CDR3 sequence is 11 residues long. The germline CDR1 and CDR2 sequences are SQVTM and ANQGSEA. The V end lost 7 bases, the J end lost 7 bases, and 13 bases lay between the germline ends. The CDR3: CSACRGLEAFF. DNA for the CDR3: TGCAGCGCCTGCCGGGGACTTGAAGCTTTCTTT.

The rearrangement links TRBV5-1 to TRBJ2-7; TRBD2 matches at 7 bases. V was clipped by 0 bases and J by 2 bases; unmatched bases: 5. Per germline, CDR1 SGHRS and CDR2 YFSETQ. The CDR3 is 15 residues long. In nucleotides, the CDR3 is TGCGCCAGCAGCTTGGGTGTCAGCGGGACCTACGAGCAGTACTTC. Its translation: CASSLGVSGTYEQYF.

The rearrangement joins TRBV2 to TRBJ2-3; D gene unclear. V was pared by 5 bases and J by 5 bases, with 17 bases between. The germline V gene has CDR1 SNHLY and CDR2 FYNNEI. The CDR3 covers 15 residues. CDR3 nucleotide sequence: TGTGCCAGCAGTCCTTACACCGTAGGGCAAGATACGCAGTATTTT. Amino acids: CASSPYTVGQDTQYF.

The gene calls are TRBV21-1 and TRBJ1-2; no DNA check was done on the table's D call, TRBD1. TRBV21-1 is a pseudogene locus. This CDR3 region has 16 residues. CDR3 sequence: CASSKQQVADNYGYTF. The CDR3 DNA sequence: TGTGCCAGCAGCAAGCAACAGGTCGCTGATAACTATGGCTACACCTTC.

The J gene is TRBJ2-7, the V gene TRBV29-1; 7 bases are shared with TRBD2. Germline V gene lookup returns CDR1 SQVTM and CDR2 ANQGSEA. The CDR3 length is 13 residues. V lost 3 bases to trimming and J lost 0 bases; unmatched junction nucleotides: 2. The CDR3 region is CSVERESSYEQYF. The CDR3 DNA sequence: TGCAGCGTTGAGCGGGAGAGCTCCTACGAGCAGTACTTC.

This rearrangement joins TRBV25-1 to TRBJ2-2, with 7 bases lining up with TRBD2. The CDR3 sequence is 16 residues long. Germline V gene lookup returns CDR1 MGHDK and CDR2 SYGVNS. Trimming removed 1 base from V and 0 bases from J; junction bases left unmatched: 2. CDR3 nucleotides: TGTGCCAGCAGTGAATTTGCGGGAGCGAACACCGGGGAGCTGTTTTTT. It translates to CASSEFAGANTGELFF.

This chain links TRBV7-6 with TRBJ2-5; D gene unclear. CDR1 is SGHVS and CDR2 is FNYEAQ in the germline V gene. Deletions cut 6 bases from V and 2 bases from J, with 4 bases between. This CDR3 has 11 amino acids. CDR3 residues: CASRDQETQYF. As DNA, the CDR3 is TGTGCCAGCAGGGATCAAGAGACCCAGTACTTC. Full variable domain (rest looked up from reference TRBV7-6 and TRBJ2-5): GAGVSQSPRYKVTKRGQDVALRCDPISGHVSLYWYRQALGQGPEFLTYFNYEAQQDKSGLPNDRFSAERPEGSISTLTIQRTEQRDSAMYRCASRDQETQYFGPGTRLLVL.

The V gene is TRBV7-2, the J gene TRBJ2-1; D gene ambiguous. V was shortened by 5 bases and J by 0 bases, with 8 bases between the two germline ends. This CDR3 region has 14 residues. Germline V CDR1 and CDR2: SGHTA, FQGNSA. CDR3 in amino acids: CASSPFSSYNEQFF. The CDR3 DNA is TGTGCCAGCAGCCCCTTTAGCTCCTACAATGAGCAGTTCTTC. Full variable domain (outside the CDR3, taken from reference TRBV7-2 and TRBJ2-1): GAGVSQSPSNKVTEKGKDVELRCDPISGHTALYWYRQSLGQGLEFLIYFQGNSAPDKSGLPSDRFSAERTGGSVSTLTIQRTQQEDSAVYLCASSPFSSYNEQFFGPGTRLTVL.

The rearrangement joins TRBV12-3 or TRBV12-4 to TRBJ2-1; TRBD2 aligns across 10 bases. The ends lost 2 bases at V and 2 bases at J; junction bases unmatched: 0. The CDR3 is 15 amino acids. The CDR3 sequence is CASSLLAGAYNEQFF. For the CDR3, the DNA is TGTGCCAGCAGTTTACTAGCGGGAGCCTACAATGAGCAGTTCTTC.

This clonotype was counted between two and nine times. V and J are TRBV7-6 and TRBJ2-2; a possible D gene is TRBD1 (6 bases). The germline V gene has CDR1 SGHVS and CDR2 FNYEAQ. V was clipped by 4 bases and J by 1 base, with 7 bases between them. The CDR3 consists of 14 residues. CDR3 sequence: CASSWDKNTGELFF. DNA for the CDR3: TGTGCCAGCAGCTGGGACAAGAACACCGGGGAGCTGTTTTTT.